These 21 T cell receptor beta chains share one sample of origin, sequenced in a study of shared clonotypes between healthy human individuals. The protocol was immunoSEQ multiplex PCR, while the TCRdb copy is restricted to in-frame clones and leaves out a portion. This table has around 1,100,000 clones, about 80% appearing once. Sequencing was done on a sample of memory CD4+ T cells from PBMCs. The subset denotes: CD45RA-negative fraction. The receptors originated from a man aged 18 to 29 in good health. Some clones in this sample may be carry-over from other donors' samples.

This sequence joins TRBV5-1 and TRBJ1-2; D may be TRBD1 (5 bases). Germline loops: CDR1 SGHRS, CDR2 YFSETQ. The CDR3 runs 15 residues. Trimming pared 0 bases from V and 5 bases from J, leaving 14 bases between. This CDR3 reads CASSLEGRAGYGYTF. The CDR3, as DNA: TGCGCCAGCAGCTTGGAGGGCAGGGCGGGATATGGCTACACCTTC. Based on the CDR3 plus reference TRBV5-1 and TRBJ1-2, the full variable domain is KAGVTQTPRYLIKTRGQQVTLSCSPISGHRSVSWYQQTPGQGLQFLFEYFSETQRNKGNFPGRFSGRQFSNSRSEMNVSTLELGDSALYLCASSLEGRAGYGYTFGSGTRLTVV.

This CDR3 is CASSRTTGWGYTF. The CDR3 DNA follows: TGTGCCAGTAGTAGGACGACAGGGTGGGGCTACACCTTC. The chain joins TRBV19 to TRBJ1-2, with 7 bases identical to TRBD1. The CDR3 covers 13 residues. J gave up 8 bases and V 4 bases, and 7 bases lay outside the gene matches. Germline V gene lookup returns CDR1 LNHDA and CDR2 SQIVND (reference sequence).

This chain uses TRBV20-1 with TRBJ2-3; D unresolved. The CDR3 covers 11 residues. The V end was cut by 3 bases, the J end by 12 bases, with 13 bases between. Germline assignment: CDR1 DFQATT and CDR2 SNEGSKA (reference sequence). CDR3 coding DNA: TGCAGTGCTAGGCTAGGGTGGGAACAGTATTTT. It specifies CSARLGWEQYF.

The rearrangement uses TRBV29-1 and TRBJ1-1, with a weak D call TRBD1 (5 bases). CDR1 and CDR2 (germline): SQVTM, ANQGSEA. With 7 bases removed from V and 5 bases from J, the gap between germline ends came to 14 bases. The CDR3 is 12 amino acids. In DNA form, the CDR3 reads TGCAGCGGGGTAACCTGGGGGACTGAAGCTTTCTTT. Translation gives CSGVTWGTEAFF.

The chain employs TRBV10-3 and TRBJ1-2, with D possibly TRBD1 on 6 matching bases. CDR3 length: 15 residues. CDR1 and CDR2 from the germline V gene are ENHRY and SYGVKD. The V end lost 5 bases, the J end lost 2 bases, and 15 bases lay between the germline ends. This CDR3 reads CAISLAVGQNYGYTF. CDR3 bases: TGTGCCATCAGTCTAGCCGTAGGACAGAACTATGGCTACACCTTC.

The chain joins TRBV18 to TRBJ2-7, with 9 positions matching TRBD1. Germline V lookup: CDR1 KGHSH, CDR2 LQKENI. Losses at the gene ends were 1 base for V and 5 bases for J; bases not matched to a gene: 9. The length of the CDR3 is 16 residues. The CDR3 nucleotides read TGTGCCAGCTCACCACGGGTGGGACAGGGAACTCACGAGCAGTACTTC. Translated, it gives CASSPRVGQGTHEQYF.

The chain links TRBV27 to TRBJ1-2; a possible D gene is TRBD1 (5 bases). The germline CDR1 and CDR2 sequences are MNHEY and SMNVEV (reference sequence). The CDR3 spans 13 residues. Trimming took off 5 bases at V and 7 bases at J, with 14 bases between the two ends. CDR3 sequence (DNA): TGTGCCAGCAGTCCCCGGGACTCTATTGGCTACACCTTC. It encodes CASSPRDSIGYTF.

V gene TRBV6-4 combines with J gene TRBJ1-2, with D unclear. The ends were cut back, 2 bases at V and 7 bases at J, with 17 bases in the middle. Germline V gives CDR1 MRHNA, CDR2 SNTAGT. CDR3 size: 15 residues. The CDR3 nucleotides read TGTGCCAGCAGTGACCAGCCTAGCTCTTATCTTGGCTACACCTTC. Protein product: CASSDQPSSYLGYTF.

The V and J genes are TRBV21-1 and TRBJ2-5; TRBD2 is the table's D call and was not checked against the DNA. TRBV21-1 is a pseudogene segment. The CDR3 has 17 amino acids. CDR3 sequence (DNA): TGTGCCAGCAGCAAAAGGTACCGTCTCCGGGTGGAGGAGACCCAGTACTTC. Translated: CASSKRYRLRVEETQYF.

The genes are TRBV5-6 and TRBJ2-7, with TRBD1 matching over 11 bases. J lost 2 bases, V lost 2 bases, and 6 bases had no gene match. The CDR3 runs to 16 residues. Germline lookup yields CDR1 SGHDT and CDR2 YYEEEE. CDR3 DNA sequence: TGTGCCAGCAGCTTACACCGGGACAGGGGGGCCTACGAGCAGTACTTC. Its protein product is CASSLHRDRGAYEQYF. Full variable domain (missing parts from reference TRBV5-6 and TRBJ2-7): DAGVTQSPTHLIKTRGQQVTLRCSPKSGHDTVSWYQQALGQGPQFIFQYYEEEERQRGNFPDRFSGHQFPNYSSELNVNALLLGDSALYLCASSLHRDRGAYEQYFGPGTRLTVT.

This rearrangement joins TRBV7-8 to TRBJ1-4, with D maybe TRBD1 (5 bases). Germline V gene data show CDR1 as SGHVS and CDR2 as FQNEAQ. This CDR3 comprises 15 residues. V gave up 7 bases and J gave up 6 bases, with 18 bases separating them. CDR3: CASTSQWVGHEKLFF. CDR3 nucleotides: TGTGCCAGCACCAGCCAGTGGGTGGGGCATGAAAAACTGTTTTTT.

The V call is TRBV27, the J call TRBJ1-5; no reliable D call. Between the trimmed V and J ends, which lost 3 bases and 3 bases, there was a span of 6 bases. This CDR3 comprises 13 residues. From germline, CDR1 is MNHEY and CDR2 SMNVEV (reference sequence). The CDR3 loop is CASSFSDNQPQHF. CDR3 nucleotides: TGTGCCAGCAGTTTTTCGGACAATCAGCCCCAGCATTTT.

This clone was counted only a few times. CDR3 nucleotides: TGTGCCAGCAGAAGCGGGCGCTACTACGAGCAGTACTTC. It yields the protein CASRSGRYYEQYF. This chain links TRBV6-5 with TRBJ2-7; possible D gene TRBD2, 6 bases. The length of the CDR3 is 13 residues. CDR1 and CDR2 (germline): MNHEY, SVGAGI. Trimming took 6 bases from V and 3 from J, leaving 12 bases between them.

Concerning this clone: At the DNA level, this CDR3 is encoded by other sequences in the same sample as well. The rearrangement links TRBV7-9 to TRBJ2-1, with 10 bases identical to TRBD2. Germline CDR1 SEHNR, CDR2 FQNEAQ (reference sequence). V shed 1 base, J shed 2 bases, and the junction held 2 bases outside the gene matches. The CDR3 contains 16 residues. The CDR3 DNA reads TGTGCCAGCAGCTTAGGGCTAGCGGGAGCCTACAATGAGCAGTTCTTC. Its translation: CASSLGLAGAYNEQFF. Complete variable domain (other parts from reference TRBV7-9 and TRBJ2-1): DTGVSQNPRHKITKRGQNVTFRCDPISEHNRLYWYRQTLGQGPEFLTYFQNEAQLEKSRLLSDRFSAERPKGSFSTLEIQRTEQGDSAMYLCASSLGLAGAYNEQFFGPGTRLTVL.

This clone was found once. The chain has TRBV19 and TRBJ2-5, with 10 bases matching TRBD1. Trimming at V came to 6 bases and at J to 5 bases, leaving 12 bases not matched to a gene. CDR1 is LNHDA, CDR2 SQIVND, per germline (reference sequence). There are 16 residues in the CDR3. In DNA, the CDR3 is TGTGCCAGTAGGTCCTTGGGGACAGGGGAACGGGAGACCCAGTACTTC. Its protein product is CASRSLGTGERETQYF.

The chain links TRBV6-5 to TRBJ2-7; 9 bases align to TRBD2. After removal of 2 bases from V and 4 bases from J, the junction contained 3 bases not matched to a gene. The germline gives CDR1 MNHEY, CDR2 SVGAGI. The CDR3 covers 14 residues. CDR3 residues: CASSYELAGYEQYF. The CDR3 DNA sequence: TGTGCCAGCAGTTACGAACTAGCGGGTTACGAGCAGTACTTC.

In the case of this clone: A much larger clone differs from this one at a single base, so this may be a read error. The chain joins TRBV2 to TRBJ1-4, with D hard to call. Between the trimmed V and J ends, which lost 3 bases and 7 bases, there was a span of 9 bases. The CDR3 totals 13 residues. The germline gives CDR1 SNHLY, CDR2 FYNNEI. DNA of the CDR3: TGTGCCAGCAGTGAGTTTAGCAGTGAAAAACTGTTTTTT. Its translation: CASSEFSSEKLFF.

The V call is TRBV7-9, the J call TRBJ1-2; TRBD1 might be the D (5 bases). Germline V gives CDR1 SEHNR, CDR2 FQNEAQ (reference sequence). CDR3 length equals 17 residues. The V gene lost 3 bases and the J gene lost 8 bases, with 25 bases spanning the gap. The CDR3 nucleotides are TGTGCCAGCAGCTTCTCCCCGGGGGACTCTACCCCCAACGGCTACACCTTC. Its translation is CASSFSPGDSTPNGYTF.

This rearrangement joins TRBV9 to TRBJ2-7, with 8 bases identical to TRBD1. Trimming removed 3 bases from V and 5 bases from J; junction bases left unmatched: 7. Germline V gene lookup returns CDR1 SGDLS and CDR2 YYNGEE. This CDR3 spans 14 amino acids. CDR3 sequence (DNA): TGTGCCAGCAGCGCCCGGGACAGGAACCACGAGCAGTACTTC. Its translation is CASSARDRNHEQYF.

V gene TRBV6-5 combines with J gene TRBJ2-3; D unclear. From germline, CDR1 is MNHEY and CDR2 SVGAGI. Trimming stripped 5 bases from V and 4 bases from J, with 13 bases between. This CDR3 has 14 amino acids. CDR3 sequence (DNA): TGTGCCAGCAGTCCTATCTTTTCGGCAGATACGCAGTATTTT. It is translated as CASSPIFSADTQYF.

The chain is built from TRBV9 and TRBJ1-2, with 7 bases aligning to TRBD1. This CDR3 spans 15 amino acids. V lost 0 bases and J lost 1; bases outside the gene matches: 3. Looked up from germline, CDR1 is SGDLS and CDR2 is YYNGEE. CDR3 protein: CASSVEGAGNYGYTF. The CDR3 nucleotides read TGTGCCAGCAGCGTAGAGGGGGCGGGTAACTATGGCTACACCTTC.